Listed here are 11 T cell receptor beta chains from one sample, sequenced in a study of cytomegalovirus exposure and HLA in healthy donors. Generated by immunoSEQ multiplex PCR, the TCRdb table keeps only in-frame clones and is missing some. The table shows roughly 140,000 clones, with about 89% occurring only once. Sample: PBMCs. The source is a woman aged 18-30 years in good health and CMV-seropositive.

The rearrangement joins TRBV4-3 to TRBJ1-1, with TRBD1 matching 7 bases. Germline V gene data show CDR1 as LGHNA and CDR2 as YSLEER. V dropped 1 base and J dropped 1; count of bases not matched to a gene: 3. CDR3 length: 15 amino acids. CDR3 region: CASSQGQGPNTEAFF. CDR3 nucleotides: TGCGCCAGCAGCCAAGGACAGGGTCCGAACACTGAAGCTTTCTTT.

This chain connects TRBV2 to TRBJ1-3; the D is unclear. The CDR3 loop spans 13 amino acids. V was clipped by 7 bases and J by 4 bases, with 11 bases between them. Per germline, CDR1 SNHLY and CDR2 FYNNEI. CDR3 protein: CASTVISGNTIYF. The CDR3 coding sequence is TGTGCCAGCACCGTAATTTCCGGAAACACCATATATTTT. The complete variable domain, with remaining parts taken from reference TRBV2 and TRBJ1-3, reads EPEVTQTPSHQVTQMGQEVILRCVPISNHLYFYWYRQILGQKVEFLVSFYNNEISEKSEIFDDQFSVERPDGSNFTLKIRSTKLEDSAMYFCASTVISGNTIYFGEGSWLTVV.

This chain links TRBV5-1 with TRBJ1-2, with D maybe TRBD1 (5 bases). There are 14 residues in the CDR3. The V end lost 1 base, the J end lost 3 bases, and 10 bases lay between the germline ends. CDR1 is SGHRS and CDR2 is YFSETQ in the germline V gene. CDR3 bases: TGCGCCAGCAGCTTGAGCGGGGGAGACTATGGCTACACCTTC. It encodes CASSLSGGDYGYTF. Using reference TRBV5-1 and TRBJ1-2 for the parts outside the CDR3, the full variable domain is KAGVTQTPRYLIKTRGQQVTLSCSPISGHRSVSWYQQTPGQGLQFLFEYFSETQRNKGNFPGRFSGRQFSNSRSEMNVSTLELGDSALYLCASSLSGGDYGYTFGSGTRLTVV.

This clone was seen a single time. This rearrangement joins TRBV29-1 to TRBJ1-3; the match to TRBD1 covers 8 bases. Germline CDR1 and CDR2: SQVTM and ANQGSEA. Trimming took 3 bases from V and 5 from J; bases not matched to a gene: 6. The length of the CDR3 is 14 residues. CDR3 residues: CSVEEDRVRNTIYF. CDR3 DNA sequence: TGCAGCGTTGAGGAGGACAGGGTCAGAAACACCATATATTTT.

Here the CDR3 DNA reads TGTGCCATCAGTGGCGGGACTTGGGATGGCTACACCTTC. Its translation is CAISGGTWDGYTF. The rearrangement links TRBV10-3 to TRBJ1-2; D perhaps matches TRBD1 (5 bases). Germline CDR1 is ENHRY and CDR2 is SYGVKD. The CDR3 loop spans 13 amino acids. Between the trimmed V and J ends, which lost 4 bases and 6 bases, there was a span of 12 bases.

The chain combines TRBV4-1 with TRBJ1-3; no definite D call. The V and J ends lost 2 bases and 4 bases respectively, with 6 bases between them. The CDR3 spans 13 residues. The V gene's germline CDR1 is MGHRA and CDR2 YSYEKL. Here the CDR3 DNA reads TGCGCCAGCAGCCAATATTTCGGAAACACCATATATTTT. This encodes CASSQYFGNTIYF.

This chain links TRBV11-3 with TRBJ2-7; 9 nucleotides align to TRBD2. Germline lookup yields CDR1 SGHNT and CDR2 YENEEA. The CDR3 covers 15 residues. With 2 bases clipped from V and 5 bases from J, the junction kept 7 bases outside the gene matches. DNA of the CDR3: TGTGCCAGCAGCTTACAAGGCGGGAGGGGGGACGAGCAGTACTTC. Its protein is CASSLQGGRGDEQYF.

CDR3 sequence reads: CASRGEETQYF. Written as DNA, the CDR3 is TGTGCCAGCCGGGGGGAGGAGACCCAGTACTTC. This chain connects TRBV18 to TRBJ2-5, with TRBD2 matching over 7 bases. The CDR3 contains 11 residues. The ends lost 8 bases at V and 5 bases at J; junction bases unmatched: 2. CDR1 is KGHSH, CDR2 LQKENI, per germline.

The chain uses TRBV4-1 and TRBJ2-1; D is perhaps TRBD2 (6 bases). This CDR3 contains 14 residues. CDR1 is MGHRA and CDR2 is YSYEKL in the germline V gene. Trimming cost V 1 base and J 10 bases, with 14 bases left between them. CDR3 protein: CASSQAGLKTEQFF. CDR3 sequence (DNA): TGCGCCAGCAGCCAAGCGGGACTCAAAACGGAGCAGTTCTTC.

The CDR3 DNA sequence: TGTGCCAGCAGACTCAGCCAGGGGGGAACTAATGAAAAACTGTTTTTT. Its protein is CASRLSQGGTNEKLFF. The chain links TRBV27 to TRBJ1-4; 7 bases fit TRBD1. This CDR3 has 16 residues. The germline gives CDR1 MNHEY, CDR2 SMNVEV (reference sequence). V lost 6 bases, J lost 1 base, and 8 bases stayed unmatched.

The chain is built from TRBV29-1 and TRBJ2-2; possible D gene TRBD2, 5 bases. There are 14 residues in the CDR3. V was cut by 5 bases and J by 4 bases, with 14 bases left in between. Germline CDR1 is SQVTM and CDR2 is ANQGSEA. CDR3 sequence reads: CSVPRASGTGELFF. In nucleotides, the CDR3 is TGCAGCGTTCCGAGGGCTTCGGGCACCGGGGAGCTGTTTTTT.